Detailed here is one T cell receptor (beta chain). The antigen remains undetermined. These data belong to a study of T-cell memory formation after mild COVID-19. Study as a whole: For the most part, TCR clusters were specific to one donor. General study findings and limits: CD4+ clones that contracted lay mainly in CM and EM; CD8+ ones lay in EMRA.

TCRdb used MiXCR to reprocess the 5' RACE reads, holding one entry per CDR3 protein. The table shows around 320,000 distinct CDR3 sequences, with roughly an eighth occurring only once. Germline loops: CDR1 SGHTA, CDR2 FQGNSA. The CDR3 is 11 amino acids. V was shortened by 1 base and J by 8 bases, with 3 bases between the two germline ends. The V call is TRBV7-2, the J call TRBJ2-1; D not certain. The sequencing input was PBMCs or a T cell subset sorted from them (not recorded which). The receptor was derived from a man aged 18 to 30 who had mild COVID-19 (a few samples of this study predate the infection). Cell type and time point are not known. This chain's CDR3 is CASSLVYEQFF. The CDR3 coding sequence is TGTGCCAGCAGCTTAGTCTATGAGCAGTTCTTC. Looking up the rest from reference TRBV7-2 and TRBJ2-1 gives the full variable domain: GAGVSQSPSNKVTEKGKDVELRCDPISGHTALYWYRQSLGQGLEFLIYFQGNSAPDKSGLPSDRFSAERTGGSVSTLTIQRTQQEDSAVYLCASSLVYEQFFGPGTRLTVL.